The rows below give T cell receptor beta chains drawn from one sample of a study of T-cell reconstitution after alpha-beta-depleted transplantation in children. TCRdb independently ran MiXCR on the PCR reads; one entry per CDR3 protein. This table holds fewer than 550,000 distinct CDR3 sequences, about an eighth found once. The sequencing used PBMCs, mostly from graft donor cells, collected 180 days after TCRalphabeta/CD19-depleted stem cell transplant. The receptors come from a female patient under 10 years old who had a stem cell transplant for aplastic anemia, so the T cells may come from the graft donor. Both conserved end residues are part of each CDR3. A D gene is named only where the DNA matches it firmly. Size is stated for part of the rows, as once, few or many counts, or as a class when the clone is expanded.

clone size,CDR3 length,D gene,V gene,J gene,CDR3 DNA,CDR3 protein
many,13,-,TRBV25-1,TRBJ1-2,TGTGCCAGCACGGGACGGAATAACTATGGCTACACCTTC,CASTGRNNYGYTF
few,17,TRBD2,TRBV5-1,TRBJ2-3,TGCGCCAGCAGCTCGGACGGACTAGCGGGACGCACAGATACGCAGTATTTT,CASSSDGLAGRTDTQYF
few,15,TRBD2,TRBV6-1,TRBJ2-3,TGTGCCAGCAGCCAAAATGGACTAGCGGCAGATACGCAGTATTTT,CASSQNGLAADTQYF
many,17,TRBD2,TRBV27,TRBJ2-3,TGTGCCAGCAGTTTACTCGGGACTAGCGGGATATCAGATACGCAGTATTTT,CASSLLGTSGISDTQYF
few,14,TRBD1,TRBV29-1,TRBJ2-7,TGCAGCGTTGAGGGACAGGGGGCGGTCTACGAGCAGTACTTC,CSVEGQGAVYEQYF
many,13,-,TRBV4-2,TRBJ1-2,TGTGCCAGCAGCCAAGGATTGCTGTATGGCTACACCTTC,CASSQGLLYGYTF
many,15,-,TRBV5-1,TRBJ1-1,TGCGCCAGCAGCTTGGTATCGAGGGTGAACACTGAAGCTTTCTTT,CASSLVSRVNTEAFF
-,14,-,TRBV18,TRBJ1-2,TGTGCCAGCTCACAGGACGGACCCGGCTATGGCTACACCTTC,CASSQDGPGYGYTF
few,14,-,TRBV12-3/TRBV12-4,TRBJ1-2,TGTGCCAGCAGTCCCCGTGGGCCGAGCTATGGCTACACCTTC,CASSPRGPSYGYTF
-,17,TRBD2,TRBV7-2,TRBJ2-1,TGTGCCAGCAGCTTTAGGGTCGGGCTAGCGGGCTACAATGAGCAGTTCTTC,CASSFRVGLAGYNEQFF
few,15,TRBD1,TRBV2,TRBJ2-2,TGTGCCAGCAGCTCCCTTGACAGGGGGCCCGGGGAGCTGTTTTTT,CASSSLDRGPGELFF
-,15,-,TRBV12-3/TRBV12-4,TRBJ2-3,TGTGCCAGCACCCCCGCTAGGGGAGCCACAGATACGCAGTATTTT,CASTPARGATDTQYF
few,14,-,TRBV30,TRBJ2-3,TGTGCCTGGAGTGTTATCGGGAGCACAGATACGCAGTATTTT,CAWSVIGSTDTQYF
few,13,TRBD1,TRBV5-1,TRBJ1-5,TGCGCCAGCAGCGAGGACAGGGAGCAGCCCCAGCATTTT,CASSEDREQPQHF
many,17,TRBD2,TRBV18,TRBJ2-2,TGTGCCAGCTCACCGTGGCTAGCGGGAGAGAACACCGGGGAGCTGTTTTTT,CASSPWLAGENTGELFF
few,14,TRBD1,TRBV6-2/TRBV6-3,TRBJ1-5,TGTGCCACGGGGACAGGCCAGTCCAATCAGCCCCAGCATTTT,CATGTGQSNQPQHF